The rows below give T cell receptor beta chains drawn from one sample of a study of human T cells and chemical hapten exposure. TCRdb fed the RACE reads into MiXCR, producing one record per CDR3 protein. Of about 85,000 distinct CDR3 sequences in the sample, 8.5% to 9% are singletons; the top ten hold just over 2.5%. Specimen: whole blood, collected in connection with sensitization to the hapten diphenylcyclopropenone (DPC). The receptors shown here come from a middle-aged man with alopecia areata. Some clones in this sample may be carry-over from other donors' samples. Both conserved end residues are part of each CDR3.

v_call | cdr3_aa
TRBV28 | CASSPPLGLAGAANIQYF
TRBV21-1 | CASSKIRQGWNQPQHF
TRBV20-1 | CSAKERKRYYNEQFF
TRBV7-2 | CASRWTSGKNTQYF
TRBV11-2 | CASSSTYKYTDTQYF
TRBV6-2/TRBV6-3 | CASRRIEVWDTEAFF
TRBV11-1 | CASSLRPYNEQFF
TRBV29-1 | CSAKPDRHYGYTF
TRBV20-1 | CSAQGPNEQFF
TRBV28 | CASSPAGTSGIGELFF
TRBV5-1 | CASSWEAGALTEAFF